This TCR beta chain was obtained from a study of blood T cell repertoires in COVID-19. The protocol was immunoSEQ multiplex PCR, while the TCRdb copy is restricted to in-frame clones and leaves out a portion. The sample contains about 200,000 clones, about nine tenths of which appear only once. This CDR3 region has 12 residues. CDR1 is MDHEN and CDR2 is SYDVKM in the germline V gene. Trimming pared 6 bases from V and 5 bases from J, leaving 11 bases between. The sample comprised peripheral blood. This TCR was sampled from a man in his late teens or twenties with active or convalescent COVID-19. J is TRBJ2-7 and V is TRBV28; maybe TRBD2 (6 bases). CDR3 coding DNA: TGTGCCAGCAGGACCTGGGGGGACGAGCAGTACTTC. It translates to CASRTWGDEQYF.